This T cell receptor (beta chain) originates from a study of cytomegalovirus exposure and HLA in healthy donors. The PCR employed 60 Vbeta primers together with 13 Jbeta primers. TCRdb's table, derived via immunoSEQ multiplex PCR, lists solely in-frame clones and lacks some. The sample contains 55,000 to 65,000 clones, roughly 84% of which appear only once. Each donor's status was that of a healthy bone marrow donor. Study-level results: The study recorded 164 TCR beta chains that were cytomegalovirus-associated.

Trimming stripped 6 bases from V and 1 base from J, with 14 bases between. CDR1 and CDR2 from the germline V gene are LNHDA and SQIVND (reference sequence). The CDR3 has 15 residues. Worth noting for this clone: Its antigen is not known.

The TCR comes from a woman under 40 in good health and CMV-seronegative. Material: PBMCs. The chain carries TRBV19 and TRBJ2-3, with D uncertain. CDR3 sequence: CASRTLVGGTDTQYF. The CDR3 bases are TGTGCCAGTAGAACCTTGGTAGGAGGCACAGATACGCAGTATTTT. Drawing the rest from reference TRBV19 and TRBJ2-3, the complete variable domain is DGGITQSPKYLFRKEGQNVTLSCEQNLNHDAMYWYRQDPGQGLRLIYYSQIVNDFQKGDIAEGYSVSREKKESFPLTVTSAQKNPTAFYLCASRTLVGGTDTQYFGPGTRLTVL.